This T cell receptor (beta chain) was identified in a study of OX40 agonist ivuxolimab in advanced cancers. Whole-study findings and limits: Both CD4+ and CD8+ T cell populations in blood had undergone clonal expansion by week 6 at 0.1 to 3.0 mg/kg. On average, CD8+ T cells showed a greater number of expanded clones than CD4+.

Worth noting for this clone: Its antigen is still unknown.

The repertoire was sequenced with immunoSEQ multiplex PCR; TCRdb's copy has only in-frame clones and lacks some. The sample lists about 76,000 clones, roughly nine tenths occurring once. Sequenced here: CD4+ or CD8+ T cells sorted from blood, sampled in a trial of the OX40 agonist ivuxolimab. This receptor was taken from an adult with an advanced solid tumor such as melanoma, head and neck, liver or kidney cancer.

The CDR3 region is CASSLVPMGGPSSYEQYF. The CDR3 region has the DNA TGCGCCAGCAGCTTGGTCCCCATGGGGGGCCCTAGCTCCTACGAGCAGTACTTC. V usage is TRBV5-1 and J usage is TRBJ2-7; the D gene could be TRBD1 or TRBD2 (6 bases each). V shed 0 bases and J shed 0 bases, with 19 bases lying between them. Per the germline V gene, CDR1 is SGHRS and CDR2 is YFSETQ. The CDR3 runs to 18 residues.